This is a list of T cell receptor beta chains from one sample in a study of cytomegalovirus exposure and HLA in healthy donors. Using immunoSEQ multiplex PCR, the repertoire was profiled, and TCRdb retains in-frame clones only, with some absent. This table has hundreds of thousands of clones, around 87% appearing once. Sequencing input: PBMCs. The receptors shown here come from a woman between 25 and 40 years old in good health and CMV-seropositive. Both conserved end residues are part of each CDR3. The D gene is left open where the match is weak. Expanded clones are given a class, and other clones once, few, many or no size at all.

CDR3 protein: CASSDVQGNSYEQYF
CDR3 DNA: TGTGCCAGCAGCGACGTACAGGGGAACTCCTACGAGCAGTACTTC
J gene: TRBJ2-7
clone size: NA
V gene: TRBV6-6
CDR3 length: 15
D gene: TRBD1

CDR3 protein: CASRRGMVNEQFF
CDR3 DNA: TGTGCCAGCAGAAGGGGAATGGTCAATGAGCAGTTCTTC
J gene: TRBJ2-1
clone size: NA
V gene: TRBV13
CDR3 length: 13
D gene: NA

CDR3 protein: CASSPPDSYGYTF
CDR3 DNA: TGTGCCAGCTCACCACCGGACTCCTATGGCTACACCTTC
J gene: TRBJ1-2
clone size: NA
V gene: TRBV18
CDR3 length: 13
D gene: NA

CDR3 protein: CASSYSRDREYEQYF
CDR3 DNA: TGTGCCAGCAGTTACAGCAGGGACAGAGAATACGAGCAGTACTTC
J gene: TRBJ2-7
clone size: once
V gene: TRBV6-5
CDR3 length: 15
D gene: TRBD1

CDR3 protein: CASSFAPRAAHNYGYTF
CDR3 DNA: TGTGCCAGCAGTTTCGCCCCCAGGGCAGCCCATAACTATGGCTACACCTTC
J gene: TRBJ1-2
clone size: NA
V gene: TRBV28
CDR3 length: 17
D gene: NA

CDR3 protein: CASSMKGGPYEQYF
CDR3 DNA: TGTGCCAGTAGTATGAAGGGGGGGCCCTACGAGCAGTACTTC
J gene: TRBJ2-7
clone size: NA
V gene: TRBV19
CDR3 length: 14
D gene: NA

CDR3 protein: CASSEKGGQRLEQYF
CDR3 DNA: TGTGCCAGCAGTGAAAAAGGGGGCCAGCGCCTCGAGCAGTACTTC
J gene: TRBJ2-7
clone size: NA
V gene: TRBV6-1
CDR3 length: 15
D gene: TRBD1

CDR3 protein: CASSVALGEADTQYF
CDR3 DNA: TGTGCCAGCAGCGTAGCATTGGGGGAGGCAGATACGCAGTATTTT
J gene: TRBJ2-3
clone size: NA
V gene: TRBV9
CDR3 length: 15
D gene: NA

CDR3 protein: CASSKSRGTLAGGPWTYF
CDR3 DNA: TGTGCCAGCAGCAAAAGTCGGGGTACACTAGCGGGAGGGCCCTGGACGTACTTC
J gene: TRBJ2-7
clone size: NA
V gene: TRBV21-1
CDR3 length: 18
D gene: NA

CDR3 protein: CASSYQGNRNTGELFF
CDR3 DNA: TGTGCCAGCAGCTATCAGGGCAATCGGAACACCGGGGAGCTGTTTTTT
J gene: TRBJ2-2
clone size: NA
V gene: TRBV5-6
CDR3 length: 16
D gene: NA

CDR3 protein: CASSGEGRAGDTQYF
CDR3 DNA: TGCGCCAGCAGCGGTGAGGGGAGGGCCGGTGATACGCAGTATTTT
J gene: TRBJ2-3
clone size: many
V gene: TRBV4-1
CDR3 length: 15
D gene: TRBD2

CDR3 protein: CASSLARGTGTEQYF
CDR3 DNA: TGTGCCAGCAGCTTAGCGCGCGGGACAGGGACCGAGCAGTACTTC
J gene: TRBJ2-7
clone size: NA
V gene: TRBV7-2
CDR3 length: 15
D gene: TRBD1

CDR3 protein: CASSELGQGAGEQFF
CDR3 DNA: TGTGCCAGCAGTGAACTGGGACAGGGGGCTGGTGAGCAGTTCTTC
J gene: TRBJ2-1
clone size: NA
V gene: TRBV6-1
CDR3 length: 15
D gene: TRBD1

CDR3 protein: CASSLGQGGEKLFF
CDR3 DNA: TGTGCCAGCAGCTTGGGACAGGGCGGTGAAAAACTGTTTTTT
J gene: TRBJ1-4
clone size: NA
V gene: TRBV5-6
CDR3 length: 14
D gene: TRBD1

CDR3 protein: CSVVRGISTDTQYF
CDR3 DNA: TGCAGCGTTGTACGGGGGATTAGCACAGATACGCAGTATTTT
J gene: TRBJ2-3
clone size: NA
V gene: TRBV29-1
CDR3 length: 14
D gene: NA

CDR3 protein: CASSVGTETYGYTF
CDR3 DNA: TGTGCCAGCAGCGTAGGGACAGAGACCTATGGCTACACCTTC
J gene: TRBJ1-2
clone size: NA
V gene: TRBV9
CDR3 length: 14
D gene: NA

CDR3 protein: CASSESLSYEQYF
CDR3 DNA: TGCGCCAGCAGTGAGTCCCTCTCCTACGAGCAGTACTTC
J gene: TRBJ2-7
clone size: NA
V gene: TRBV10-1
CDR3 length: 13
D gene: NA

CDR3 protein: CASEGGNEQFF
CDR3 DNA: TGTGCCAGTGAGGGAGGCAATGAGCAGTTCTTC
J gene: TRBJ2-1
clone size: NA
V gene: TRBV11-3
CDR3 length: 11
D gene: NA

CDR3 protein: CAVQYRVEVLYEQYF
CDR3 DNA: TGCGCCGTACAATACAGGGTGGAGGTACTCTACGAGCAGTACTTC
J gene: TRBJ2-7
clone size: NA
V gene: TRBV5-1
CDR3 length: 15
D gene: NA

CDR3 protein: CASSSGNTRAYEQYF
CDR3 DNA: TGCGCCAGCAGCTCCGGAAACACGAGGGCCTACGAGCAGTACTTC
J gene: TRBJ2-7
clone size: NA
V gene: TRBV5-1
CDR3 length: 15
D gene: NA

CDR3 protein: CASRDFSFTGELFF
CDR3 DNA: TGTGCCAGCAGGGACTTTTCGTTCACCGGGGAGCTGTTTTTT
J gene: TRBJ2-2
clone size: NA
V gene: TRBV28
CDR3 length: 14
D gene: NA

CDR3 protein: CASSLDKGNQPQHF
CDR3 DNA: TGCGCCAGCAGCCTCGACAAGGGGAATCAGCCCCAGCATTTT
J gene: TRBJ1-5
clone size: NA
V gene: TRBV4-1
CDR3 length: 14
D gene: NA

CDR3 protein: CASITRAGTEAFF
CDR3 DNA: TGTGCCAGCATTACGAGGGCGGGCACTGAAGCTTTCTTT
J gene: TRBJ1-1
clone size: NA
V gene: TRBV27
CDR3 length: 13
D gene: NA

CDR3 protein: CASNPGQGAREQFF
CDR3 DNA: TGCGCCAGCAACCCGGGACAGGGGGCCAGAGAGCAGTTCTTC
J gene: TRBJ2-1
clone size: NA
V gene: TRBV5-1
CDR3 length: 14
D gene: TRBD1

CDR3 protein: CASSTGNEAYEQYF
CDR3 DNA: TGTGCCAGCAGTACAGGGAACGAGGCCTACGAGCAGTACTTC
J gene: TRBJ2-7
clone size: few
V gene: TRBV7-9
CDR3 length: 14
D gene: NA

CDR3 protein: CASSSQGPNTEAFF
CDR3 DNA: TGCGCCAGCAGCTCACAGGGGCCGAACACTGAAGCTTTCTTT
J gene: TRBJ1-1
clone size: NA
V gene: TRBV5-1
CDR3 length: 14
D gene: TRBD1

CDR3 protein: CASSPYLQGASGTEAFF
CDR3 DNA: TGTGCCAGCAGTCCCTACCTACAGGGCGCGAGTGGAACTGAAGCTTTCTTT
J gene: TRBJ1-1
clone size: NA
V gene: TRBV2
CDR3 length: 17
D gene: NA

CDR3 protein: CASSFRQGTDTQYF
CDR3 DNA: TGTGCCAGCAGCTTTCGACAGGGCACAGATACGCAGTATTTT
J gene: TRBJ2-3
clone size: NA
V gene: TRBV11-3
CDR3 length: 14
D gene: NA

CDR3 protein: CASSLGQINEQFF
CDR3 DNA: TGTGCCAGCAGCTTAGGCCAGATCAATGAGCAGTTCTTC
J gene: TRBJ2-1
clone size: NA
V gene: TRBV7-2
CDR3 length: 13
D gene: NA

CDR3 protein: CASSSTPGGAFF
CDR3 DNA: TGTGCCAGCAGCTCTACACCAGGGGGAGCTTTCTTT
J gene: TRBJ1-1
clone size: NA
V gene: TRBV27
CDR3 length: 12
D gene: TRBD1

CDR3 protein: CASSYSLSSYNEQFF
CDR3 DNA: TGTGCCAGCAGTTACTCCCTGAGCTCCTACAATGAGCAGTTCTTC
J gene: TRBJ2-1
clone size: NA
V gene: TRBV6-5
CDR3 length: 15
D gene: NA

CDR3 protein: CASSSHYEQYF
CDR3 DNA: TGTGCCAGCAGTTCCCACTACGAGCAGTACTTC
J gene: TRBJ2-7
clone size: few
V gene: TRBV27
CDR3 length: 11
D gene: NA

CDR3 protein: CAWSRTAINQPQHF
CDR3 DNA: TGTGCCTGGAGTCGGACAGCGATCAATCAGCCCCAGCATTTT
J gene: TRBJ1-5
clone size: few
V gene: TRBV30
CDR3 length: 14
D gene: NA

CDR3 protein: CASSFAVTYEQYF
CDR3 DNA: TGTGCCAGCAGTTTTGCGGTTACCTACGAGCAGTACTTC
J gene: TRBJ2-7
clone size: NA
V gene: TRBV28
CDR3 length: 13
D gene: NA

CDR3 protein: CASSEPGQGLKYF
CDR3 DNA: TGCGCCAGCAGTGAGCCCGGACAGGGTCTGAAGTACTTC
J gene: TRBJ2-7
clone size: once
V gene: TRBV10-1
CDR3 length: 13
D gene: TRBD1

CDR3 protein: CASSLTLGQILDTQYF
CDR3 DNA: TGTGCCAGCAGTTTAACGTTAGGACAGATCTTAGATACGCAGTATTTT
J gene: TRBJ2-3
clone size: NA
V gene: TRBV28
CDR3 length: 16
D gene: NA

CDR3 protein: CASRPGLAGVGEQFF
CDR3 DNA: TGTGCCAGCAGGCCGGGACTAGCGGGAGTGGGTGAGCAGTTCTTC
J gene: TRBJ2-1
clone size: once
V gene: TRBV27
CDR3 length: 15
D gene: TRBD2

CDR3 protein: CASPGTGGNYGYTF
CDR3 DNA: TGTGCCAGCCCCGGGACAGGGGGGAACTATGGCTACACCTTC
J gene: TRBJ1-2
clone size: NA
V gene: TRBV21-1
CDR3 length: 14
D gene: NA

CDR3 protein: CSVQRDIQETQYF
CDR3 DNA: TGCAGCGTCCAACGGGACATCCAAGAGACCCAGTACTTC
J gene: TRBJ2-5
clone size: NA
V gene: TRBV29-1
CDR3 length: 13
D gene: NA

CDR3 protein: CATSATQGVVYEQFF
CDR3 DNA: TGTGCCACCAGCGCCACCCAGGGGGTGGTGTATGAGCAGTTCTTC
J gene: TRBJ2-1
clone size: NA
V gene: TRBV15
CDR3 length: 15
D gene: TRBD1

CDR3 protein: CAWNTYSNQPQHF
CDR3 DNA: TGTGCCTGGAATACATATAGCAATCAGCCCCAGCATTTT
J gene: TRBJ1-5
clone size: NA
V gene: TRBV30
CDR3 length: 13
D gene: NA

CDR3 protein: CASSLDPRGALEQFF
CDR3 DNA: TGTGCCAGCAGCTTGGATCCGCGGGGGGCACTTGAGCAGTTCTTC
J gene: TRBJ2-1
clone size: few
V gene: TRBV5-6
CDR3 length: 15
D gene: TRBD2

CDR3 protein: CASSLGLALGTDTQYF
CDR3 DNA: TGCGCCAGCAGCTTGGGTCTAGCCCTCGGAACAGATACGCAGTATTTT
J gene: TRBJ2-3
clone size: NA
V gene: TRBV5-1
CDR3 length: 16
D gene: NA

CDR3 protein: CASKSVGGANVLTF
CDR3 DNA: TGTGCCAGCAAATCGGTCGGTGGGGCCAACGTCCTGACTTTC
J gene: TRBJ2-6
clone size: NA
V gene: TRBV27
CDR3 length: 14
D gene: NA

CDR3 protein: CASSLEQATYGYTF
CDR3 DNA: TGTGCCAGCAGCTTGGAGCAGGCAACCTATGGCTACACCTTC
J gene: TRBJ1-2
clone size: NA
V gene: TRBV5-4
CDR3 length: 14
D gene: NA

CDR3 protein: CASRTWAEGPPDTQYF
CDR3 DNA: TGTGCCAGCCGGACTTGGGCGGAGGGCCCCCCAGATACGCAGTATTTT
J gene: TRBJ2-3
clone size: NA
V gene: TRBV18
CDR3 length: 16
D gene: NA

CDR3 protein: CASSAQWEVVTDTQYF
CDR3 DNA: TGTGCCAGCAGTGCACAATGGGAGGTAGTCACAGATACGCAGTATTTT
J gene: TRBJ2-3
clone size: NA
V gene: TRBV27
CDR3 length: 16
D gene: NA

CDR3 protein: CASSPRVRTEAFF
CDR3 DNA: TGTGCCAGCAGCCCTCGGGTTCGGACTGAAGCTTTCTTT
J gene: TRBJ1-1
clone size: NA
V gene: TRBV7-9
CDR3 length: 13
D gene: NA